This TCR beta chain was profiled in a study of T cell changes during pregnancy in multiple sclerosis (dated by TCRdb to the late 2010s). Context from the whole study: The study examined how the T cell repertoire changed over the course of pregnancy in women with multiple sclerosis.

To note about this clone: Its antigen is currently not known. Per-base quality was not reported, and no clone a single base away is much larger than it.

To prepare the library, the immunoSEQ multiplex PCR assay was applied. TCRdb mirrors the immuneACCESS table, restricted to in-frame sequences. Some clones are absent from its copies; in checked studies, under half trace to an unresolved V gene, and the reason for the others is unknown. Present in this sample are about 34,000 clones, 70% to 90% of which were seen just once. 3.5% of the sample is held by the ten biggest clonotypes. Sample: CD8+ T cells from peripheral blood mononuclear cells, taken in the third trimester of pregnancy. The clonotype originates from a female donor with multiple sclerosis, enrolled in a pregnancy study.

CDR3 region: CASSIDLAGFDEKLFF. The base sequence is TGTGCCAGTAGTATAGATTTGGCAGGGTTTGATGAAAAACTGTTTTTT. The sequence joins TRBV19 to TRBJ1-4; perhaps TRBD1 is the D gene, with 5 bases matching. Based on the germline V gene (reference sequence), the CDR1 and CDR2 sequences are LNHDA and SQIVND. The V and J ends are trimmed by 0 bases and 6 bases, leaving 14 bases between them. The CDR3, cysteine through phenylalanine, is 16 amino acids long. Just CDR3 DNA is preserved here, 48 bases in frame from base 1.